A selection of T cell receptor beta chains follows, all from one sample in a study of shared clonotypes between healthy human individuals. The protocol was immunoSEQ multiplex PCR, while the TCRdb copy is restricted to in-frame clones and leaves out a portion. The data contain some 2.1 million clones, 95% of them seen just once; the ten biggest clones take up roughly 0.13%. Input material: naive CD4+ T cells sorted from blood. These receptors were obtained from a man between 18 and 35 years old in good health. Both conserved end residues are part of each CDR3. The order of the fields is J gene, D gene, V gene, CDR3 protein. A D gene is named only where the DNA matches it firmly.

>TRBJ2-5|NA|TRBV25-1
CASSEPGLETQYF
>TRBJ1-1|NA|TRBV10-3
CAISEDQGGTEAFF
>TRBJ2-3|NA|TRBV7-6
CASSLRLLGALEATQLAYF
>TRBJ2-1|NA|TRBV11-2
CASTGGREQFF
>TRBJ1-1|TRBD1|TRBV9
CASSVDGQGPRILAEAFF
>TRBJ1-2|NA|TRBV28
CASSVLSNYGYTF
>TRBJ1-5|NA|TRBV27
CASSTFREGNQPQHF
>TRBJ1-4|NA|TRBV18
CASSHGAENEKLFF
>TRBJ2-5|NA|TRBV2
CASRQVGTQYF
>TRBJ2-7|TRBD1|TRBV7-2
CASSPEGQGVTYEQYF
>TRBJ1-5|TRBD1|TRBV11-2
CASSLGGTGINQPQHF
>TRBJ1-6|NA|TRBV27
CASSLRQGSFIKPLHF
>TRBJ2-7|TRBD2|TRBV12-5
CASGSGIRLAGADEQYF
>TRBJ1-5|TRBD1|TRBV6-6
CASSYEQGNNQPQHF
>TRBJ1-1|NA|TRBV11-2
CASSLAGAGWNTEAFF
>TRBJ2-1|NA|TRBV10-1
CASSESGGNYNEQFF
>TRBJ2-1|TRBD1|TRBV7-3
CASSTNRGRGDEQFF
>TRBJ1-6|NA|TRBV7-9
CASSGQINSPLHF
>TRBJ1-2|NA|TRBV7-2
CASTSSTTVYGYTF
>TRBJ2-5|NA|TRBV7-6
CASSLIWSVETQYF
>TRBJ1-4|TRBD1|TRBV5-4
CASSWGTGAEKLFF
>TRBJ2-2|NA|TRBV21-1
CASSTSGQGRNTGELFF
>TRBJ1-3|NA|TRBV7-8
CASSLGLADSGNTIYF
>TRBJ2-3|NA|TRBV5-4
CASSLYRGEGTADTQYF
>TRBJ2-1|TRBD2|TRBV27
CASRLAGVAEQFF
>TRBJ2-7|TRBD2|TRBV18
CASSPLVGSGTSYEQYF
>TRBJ1-2|TRBD1|TRBV2
CASTRTGGYGYTF
>TRBJ1-1|TRBD1|TRBV27
CASSLGTGWSTEAFF
>TRBJ2-1|NA|TRBV20-1
CSASFNNEQFF
>TRBJ1-1|NA|TRBV28
CASSLSGARSTEAFF
>TRBJ1-2|NA|TRBV10-1
CASSEYRTYGYTF
>TRBJ2-1|NA|TRBV4-3
CATQAFSPGGEQFF
>TRBJ2-1|NA|TRBV7-9
CASSLGAWGEANEQFF
>TRBJ1-6|TRBD1|TRBV10-3
CAISESKDRESSPLHF
>TRBJ2-1|TRBD2|TRBV2
CASSEAETSGGHYNEQFF
>TRBJ2-7|TRBD1|TRBV6-5
CASSPQGIGEQYF